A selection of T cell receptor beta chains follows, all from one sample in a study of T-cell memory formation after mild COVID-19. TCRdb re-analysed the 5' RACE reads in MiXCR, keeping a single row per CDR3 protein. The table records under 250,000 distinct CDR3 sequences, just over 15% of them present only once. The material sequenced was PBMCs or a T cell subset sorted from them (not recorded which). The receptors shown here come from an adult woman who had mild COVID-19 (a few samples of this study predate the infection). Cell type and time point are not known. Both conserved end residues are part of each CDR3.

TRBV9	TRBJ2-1	CASSVDSYDNEQFF
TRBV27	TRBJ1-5	CASLGRGNQPQHF
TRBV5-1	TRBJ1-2	CASSRLTQPNGYTF
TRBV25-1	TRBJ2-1	CASSRTSGSNEQFF
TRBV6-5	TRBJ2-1	CASRPPRLAGYNEQFF
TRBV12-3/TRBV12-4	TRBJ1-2	CASSPMSGQLGYTF
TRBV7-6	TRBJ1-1	CASRATGGGTEAFF
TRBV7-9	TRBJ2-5	CASSWEQETQYF
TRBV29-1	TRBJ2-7	CSIQETRDYEQYF
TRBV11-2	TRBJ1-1	CASGTDMNTEAFF
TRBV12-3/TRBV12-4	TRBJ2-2	CASRKGTTQPGELFF
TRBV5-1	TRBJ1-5	CASSLSGIKSNQPQHF
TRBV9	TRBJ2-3	CASNIRGDPPDTQYF
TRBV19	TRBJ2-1	CASSIRANEQFF
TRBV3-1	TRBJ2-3	CASTLSGGADTQYF
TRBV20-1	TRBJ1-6	CSARPSRGQGNSPLHF
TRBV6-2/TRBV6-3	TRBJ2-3	CASRRLAGGNTDTQYF
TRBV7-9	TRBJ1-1	CASSPGWETENTEAFF
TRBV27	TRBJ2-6	CASSRQGSGANVLTF
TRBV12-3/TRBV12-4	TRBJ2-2	CASSSGGGPSTGELFF
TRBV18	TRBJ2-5	CASSPPSAPQETQYF
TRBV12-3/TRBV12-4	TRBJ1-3	CASRELLVSGNTIYF
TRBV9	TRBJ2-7	CASSVNWSGEQYF
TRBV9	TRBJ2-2	CASSVDLRNTGELFF
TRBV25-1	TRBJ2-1	CATAGGWEQFF
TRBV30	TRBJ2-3	CAWSVLHGQGVDTQYF
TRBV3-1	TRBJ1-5	CASSPTGLGGQPQHF
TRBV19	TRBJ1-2	CASSTNPRGSYGYTF
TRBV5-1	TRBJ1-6	CASSLDAASTLNSPLHF
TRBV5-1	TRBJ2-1	CASSRLTGGPIDEQFF
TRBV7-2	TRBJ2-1	CASSLVGPPLGNEQFF
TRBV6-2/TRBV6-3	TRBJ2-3	CASTWIPDRLNTDTQYF
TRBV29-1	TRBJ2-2	CSVSRDQHTGELFF
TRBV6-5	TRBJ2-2	CASSWKRARSTGELFF
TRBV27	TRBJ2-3	CASSFDRTDTQYF
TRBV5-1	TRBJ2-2	CASSSSGSPTGELFF
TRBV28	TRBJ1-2	CASSLGMRDGWYGYTF
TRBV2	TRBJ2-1	CASDGPTSGGGEQFF
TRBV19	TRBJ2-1	CASSPPGGPHNEQFF
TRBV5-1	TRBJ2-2	CASSPGTSGSTGELFF
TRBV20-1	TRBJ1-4	CSAPGGRLFF
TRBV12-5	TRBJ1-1	CASGLSLNTEAFF
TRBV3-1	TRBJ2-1	CASSHHGGSSYNEQFF
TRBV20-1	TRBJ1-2	CSATEGRNYGYTF
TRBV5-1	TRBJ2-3	CASQASTGARDTQYF
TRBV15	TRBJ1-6	CATSRDTNKASPLHF
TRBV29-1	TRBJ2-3	CSVATSGSRTDTQYF
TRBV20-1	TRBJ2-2	CSDRTGTSFGGELFF
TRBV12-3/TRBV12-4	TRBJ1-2	CASSFSPGGDYGYTF
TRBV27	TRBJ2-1	CASRLGAINEQFF
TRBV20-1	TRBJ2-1	CSASVGEQFF
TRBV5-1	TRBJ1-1	CASRPGTSGTEAFF
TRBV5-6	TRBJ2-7	CASSLGTEISYEQYF
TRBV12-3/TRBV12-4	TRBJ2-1	CASSQQGYEQFF
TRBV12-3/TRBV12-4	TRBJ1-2	CASSPGGGDYGYTF
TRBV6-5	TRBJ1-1	CASTIQGGGATEAFF
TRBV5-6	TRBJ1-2	CASSLQGGVGGYTF
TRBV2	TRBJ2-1	CATSGINEQFF
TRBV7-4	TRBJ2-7	CASSLIPGYEQYF